These T cell receptor beta chains were read from a single sample in a study of molecular identifiers for immune sequencing clone quantification. TCRdb re-analysed the PCR reads in MiXCR, keeping a single row per CDR3 protein. Of hundreds of thousands of distinct CDR3 sequences detected, roughly 23% appear once; the ten largest clones hold about 0.78%. The sample was naive CD8+ T cells from blood, with Jurkat cell RNA spiked in. The receptors stem from a human donor in good health. Some libraries in this study had Jurkat cell RNA spiked in. CDR3s include the opening cysteine and the closing phenylalanine or tryptophan. A D gene is named only where the DNA matches it firmly. Some rows have no size entry. The others give once, few or many, or a class for an expanded clone.

V	J	D	size	DNA	CDR3
TRBV29-1	TRBJ2-7	-	many	TGCAGCGTGCAGGGCCCATCCTACGAGCAGTACTTC	CSVQGPSYEQYF
TRBV28	TRBJ2-7	-	many	TGTGCCAGCAGCCATGACTCCTACGAGCAGTACTTC	CASSHDSYEQYF
TRBV7-9	TRBJ1-1	-	many	TGTGCCAGCAGCTCCCCGGGACATAGCTCTGAAGCTTTCTTT	CASSSPGHSSEAFF
TRBV27	TRBJ2-1	TRBD2	-	TGTGCCAGCAGTGACGGGACTAGCGGATACAATGAGCAGTTCTTC	CASSDGTSGYNEQFF
TRBV20-1	TRBJ2-7	-	few	TGCAGTGCTAGAGATTATCCTAGCTTCTACGAGCAGTACTTC	CSARDYPSFYEQYF
TRBV7-2	TRBJ2-1	-	-	TGTGCCAGCAGGCCCGGAACAGGGAATGAGCAGTTCTTC	CASRPGTGNEQFF
TRBV28	TRBJ2-7	-	many	TGTGCCAGCACCCTTTTGTCAGCGCGGCCCTACGAGCAGTACTTC	CASTLLSARPYEQYF
TRBV7-6	TRBJ1-2	-	few	TGTGCCAGCAGCCTCCTACCGGTCAGGGATATCGATGGCTACACCTTC	CASSLLPVRDIDGYTF
TRBV7-2	TRBJ1-1	TRBD1	-	TGTGCCAGCAGACGACCGCTCCAGGGGGCGCTTACTGAAGCTTTCTTT	CASRRPLQGALTEAFF
TRBV24-1	TRBJ2-1	-	many	TGTGCCACCAGTGATAGCTATGAGCAGTTCTTC	CATSDSYEQFF
TRBV5-3	TRBJ2-6	-	-	TGTGCCAGCAGCTTGGAAGTAACTTCCCTGGGCTCTGGGGCCAACGTCCTGACTTTC	CASSLEVTSLGSGANVLTF
TRBV21-1	TRBJ2-1	-	-	TGTGCCAGCAGACACCACGAGGGTGAGCAGTTCTTC	CASRHHEGEQFF
TRBV7-7	TRBJ2-2	-	-	TGTGCTAGCAGCTCGGCGTTCGACACCGGGGAGCTGTTTTTT	CASSSAFDTGELFF
TRBV6-4	TRBJ1-5	-	-	TGTGCCAGCAGAACATCCTCAGGGGCGTACAATCAGCCCCAGCATTTT	CASRTSSGAYNQPQHF
TRBV2	TRBJ1-4	-	-	TGTGCCAGCAGTAACATTGGGGTCGCAACTAATGGAAAACTGTTTTTT	CASSNIGVATNGKLFF